This section outlines one T cell receptor beta chain sequence together with its context. Its target is unknown. This sample stems from a study of Ad26.COV2.S vaccination and SARS-CoV-2 variants. Study context: By the intramuscular route, Ad26.COV2.S was given once, or twice 56 days apart. General study results and limits: There was a possibility that the TCR breadth and depth analyses underestimated total T cell responses. Vaccine recipients posted higher spike-specific TCR breadth than their placebo counterparts.

Treatment noted: roughly 20 received Ad26.COV2.S at low or high dose, single or two shots; a few received placebo; per-sample allocation not given. Sampling took place 63 days after the first vaccine or placebo injection. Ad26.COV2.S expressed prefusion-stabilized spike from the original Wuhan strain. TCRdb's table, derived via immunoSEQ multiplex PCR, lists solely in-frame clones and lacks some. The sample lists hundreds of thousands of clones; more than 75% were seen once. The germline V and J ends were trimmed by 5 bases and 7 bases, with 21 bases remaining between them. The CDR3 has 16 amino acids. Germline assignment: CDR1 LNHDA and CDR2 SQIVND (reference sequence).

The clonotype was recovered from a person aged 18-60 years who received the Ad26.COV2.S COVID-19 vaccine or a placebo. Sample: peripheral blood, taken in a trial of Ad26.COV2.S vaccine versus placebo. The V and J genes are TRBV19 and TRBJ2-1; D might be TRBD2 (5 bases). The CDR3 here is CASSVLGGRNLNEQFF. CDR3 in DNA: TGTGCCAGTAGTGTCCTTGGCGGGCGGAACTTAAATGAGCAGTTCTTC.